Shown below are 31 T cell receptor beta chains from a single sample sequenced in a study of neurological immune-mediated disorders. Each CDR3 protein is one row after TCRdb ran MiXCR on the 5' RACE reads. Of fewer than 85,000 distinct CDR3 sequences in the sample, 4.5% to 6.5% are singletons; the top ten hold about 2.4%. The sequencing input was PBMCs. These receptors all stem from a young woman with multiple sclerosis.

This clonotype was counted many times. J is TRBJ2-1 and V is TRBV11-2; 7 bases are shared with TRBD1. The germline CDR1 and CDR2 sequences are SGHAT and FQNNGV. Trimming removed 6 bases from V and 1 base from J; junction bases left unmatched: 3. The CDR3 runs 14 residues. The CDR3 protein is CASRGGPSYNEQFF. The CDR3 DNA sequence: TGTGCCAGCAGAGGGGGCCCATCCTACAATGAGCAGTTCTTC.

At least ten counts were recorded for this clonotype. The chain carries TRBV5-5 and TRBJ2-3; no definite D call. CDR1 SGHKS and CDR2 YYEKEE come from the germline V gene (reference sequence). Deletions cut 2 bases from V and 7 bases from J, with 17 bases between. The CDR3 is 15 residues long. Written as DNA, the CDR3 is TGTGCCAGCAGCTTCGGAGTCAGTCTAGTCAATACGCAGTATTTT. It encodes CASSFGVSLVNTQYF.

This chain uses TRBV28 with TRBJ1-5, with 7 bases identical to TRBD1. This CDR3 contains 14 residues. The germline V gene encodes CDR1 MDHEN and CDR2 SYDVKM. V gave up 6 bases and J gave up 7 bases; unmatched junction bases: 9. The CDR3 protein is CASRMTGSSQPQHF. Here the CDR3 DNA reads TGTGCCAGCAGGATGACAGGGTCTAGCCAGCCCCAGCATTTT.

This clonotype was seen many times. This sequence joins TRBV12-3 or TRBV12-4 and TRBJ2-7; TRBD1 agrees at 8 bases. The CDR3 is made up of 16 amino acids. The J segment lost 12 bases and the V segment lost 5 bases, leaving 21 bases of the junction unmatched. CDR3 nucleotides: TGTGCCAGCAGTGTTAGATCGACAGGGGCGACCTTCGACTTGTACTTC. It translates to CASSVRSTGATFDLYF.

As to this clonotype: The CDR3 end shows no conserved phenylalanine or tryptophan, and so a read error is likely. The CDR3: CASSQDGGKETQYN. The CDR3 nucleotides are TGCGCCAGCAGCCAAGATGGTGGGAAAGAGACCCAGTACAAC. The chain combines TRBV4-1 with TRBJ2-5; D gene unclear. In germline, CDR1 is MGHRA, CDR2 YSYEKL. V lost 0 bases and J lost 3, with 8 bases in between. There are 14 residues in the CDR3.

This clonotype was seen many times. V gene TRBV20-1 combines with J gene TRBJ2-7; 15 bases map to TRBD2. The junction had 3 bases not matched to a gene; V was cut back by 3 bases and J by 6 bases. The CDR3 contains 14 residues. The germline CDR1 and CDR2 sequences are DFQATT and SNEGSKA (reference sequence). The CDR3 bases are TGCAGTGCTAGGACGGGACTAGCGGGAGGCGAGCAGTACTTC. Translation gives CSARTGLAGGEQYF.

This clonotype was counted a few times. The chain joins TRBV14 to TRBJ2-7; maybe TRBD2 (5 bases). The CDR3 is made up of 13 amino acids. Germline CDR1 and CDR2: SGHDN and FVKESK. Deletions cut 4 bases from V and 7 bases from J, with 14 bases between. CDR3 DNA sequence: TGTGCCAGCAGCCCGGGGTGGCTCCGGGAGCAGTACGTC. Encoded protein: CASSPGWLREQYV.

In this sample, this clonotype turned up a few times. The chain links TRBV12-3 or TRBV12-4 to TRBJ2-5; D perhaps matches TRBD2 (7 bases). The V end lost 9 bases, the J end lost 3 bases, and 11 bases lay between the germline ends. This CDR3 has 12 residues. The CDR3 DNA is TGTGCCAGTAGAGGGGGGGAAGAGACCCAGTACTTC. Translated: CASRGGEETQYF.

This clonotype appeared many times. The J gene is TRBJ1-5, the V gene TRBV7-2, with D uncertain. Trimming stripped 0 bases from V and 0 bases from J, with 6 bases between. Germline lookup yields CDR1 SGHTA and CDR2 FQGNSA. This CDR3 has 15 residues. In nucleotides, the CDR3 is TGTGCCAGCAGCTTAGCAGTAAATAGCAATCAGCCCCAGCATTTT. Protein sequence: CASSLAVNSNQPQHF.

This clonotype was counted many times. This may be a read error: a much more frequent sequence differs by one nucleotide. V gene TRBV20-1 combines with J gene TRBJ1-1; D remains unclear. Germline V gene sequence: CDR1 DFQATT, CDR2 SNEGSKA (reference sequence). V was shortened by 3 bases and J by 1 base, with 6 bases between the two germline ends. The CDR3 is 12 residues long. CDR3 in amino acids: CSAREPNTEAFF. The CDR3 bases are TGCAGTGCTAGGGAACCGAACACTGAAGCTTTCTTT.

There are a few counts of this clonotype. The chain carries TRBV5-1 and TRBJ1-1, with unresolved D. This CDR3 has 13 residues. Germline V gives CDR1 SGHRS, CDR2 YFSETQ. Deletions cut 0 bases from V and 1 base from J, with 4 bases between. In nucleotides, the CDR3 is TGCGCCAGCAGCTTGGAGAAGAACACTGAAGCTTTCTTT. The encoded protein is CASSLEKNTEAFF.

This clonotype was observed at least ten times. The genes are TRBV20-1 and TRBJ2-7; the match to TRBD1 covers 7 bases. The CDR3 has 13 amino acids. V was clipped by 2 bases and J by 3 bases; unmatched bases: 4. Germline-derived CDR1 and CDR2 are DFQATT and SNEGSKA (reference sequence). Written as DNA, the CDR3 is TGCAGTGCTAGATCCGGGACAGACTACGAGCAGTACGTC. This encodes CSARSGTDYEQYV.

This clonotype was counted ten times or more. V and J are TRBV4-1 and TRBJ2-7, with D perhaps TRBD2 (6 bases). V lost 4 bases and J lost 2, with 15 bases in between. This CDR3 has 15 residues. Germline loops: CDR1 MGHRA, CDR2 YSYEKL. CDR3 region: CASSPLAESTYEQYF. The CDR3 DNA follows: TGCGCCAGCAGCCCCTTAGCGGAGTCCACCTACGAGCAGTACTTC.

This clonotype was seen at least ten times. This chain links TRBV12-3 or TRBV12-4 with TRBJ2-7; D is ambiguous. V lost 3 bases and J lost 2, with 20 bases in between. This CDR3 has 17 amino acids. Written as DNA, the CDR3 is TGTGCCAGCAGTTTTGAGGTGAATCACCTCCCCACCTACGAGCAGTACGTC. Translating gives CASSFEVNHLPTYEQYV.

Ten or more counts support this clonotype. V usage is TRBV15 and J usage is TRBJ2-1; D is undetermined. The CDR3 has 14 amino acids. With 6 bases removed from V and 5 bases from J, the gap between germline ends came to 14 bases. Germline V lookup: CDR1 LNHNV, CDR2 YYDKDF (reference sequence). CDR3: CATRPTRLHNEQFF. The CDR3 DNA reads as TGTGCCACCAGACCTACGAGGCTTCACAATGAGCAGTTCTTC.

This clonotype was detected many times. The CDR3 DNA reads as TGTGCCAGCAGCCGTGGGACCGACTATGGCTACACCTTC. This gives the protein CASSRGTDYGYTF. The V call is TRBV7-2, the J call TRBJ1-2; maybe TRBD1 (5 bases). The germline V gene has CDR1 SGHTA and CDR2 FQGNSA. The CDR3 covers 13 residues. Trimming cost V 5 bases and J 3 bases, with 10 bases left between them.

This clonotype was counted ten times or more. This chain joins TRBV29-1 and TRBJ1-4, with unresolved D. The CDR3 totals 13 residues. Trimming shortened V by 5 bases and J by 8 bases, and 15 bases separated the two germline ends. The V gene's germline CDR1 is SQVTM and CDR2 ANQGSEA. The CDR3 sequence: CSVRPKLVEKLFF. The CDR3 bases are TGCAGCGTTAGGCCAAAGCTGGTAGAAAAACTGTTTTTT.

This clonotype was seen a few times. CDR3 bases: TGCGCCAGCAGCTTGGGGGACATTTATAGGGATGAGCAGTTCTTC. The encoded protein is CASSLGDIYRDEQFF. The rearrangement links TRBV5-1 to TRBJ2-1; D perhaps matches TRBD1 (6 bases). The germline V and J ends were trimmed by 0 bases and 8 bases, with 15 bases remaining between them. This CDR3 contains 15 residues. Germline CDR1 reads SGHRS; CDR2 reads YFSETQ.

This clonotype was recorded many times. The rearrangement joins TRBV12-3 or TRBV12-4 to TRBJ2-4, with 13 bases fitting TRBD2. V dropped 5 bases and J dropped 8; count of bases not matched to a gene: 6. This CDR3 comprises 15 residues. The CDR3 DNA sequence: TGTGCCAGCAGTCCCGGGACTAGCGGGGCGTACATTCAGTACTTC. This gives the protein CASSPGTSGAYIQYF.

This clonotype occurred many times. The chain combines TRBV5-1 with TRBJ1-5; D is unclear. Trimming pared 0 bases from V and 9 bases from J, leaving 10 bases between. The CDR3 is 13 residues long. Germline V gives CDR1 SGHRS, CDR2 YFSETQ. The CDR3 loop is CASSLGVGRPQHF. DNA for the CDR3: TGCGCCAGCAGCTTGGGGGTTGGACGGCCCCAGCATTTT.

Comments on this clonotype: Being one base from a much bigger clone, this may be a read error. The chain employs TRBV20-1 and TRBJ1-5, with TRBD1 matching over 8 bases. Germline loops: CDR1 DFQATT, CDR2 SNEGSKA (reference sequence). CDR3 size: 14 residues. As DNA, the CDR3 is TGCAGTGCTAGAAGACAGGGGATTAATCAGCACCAGCATTTT. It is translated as CSARRQGINQHQHF.

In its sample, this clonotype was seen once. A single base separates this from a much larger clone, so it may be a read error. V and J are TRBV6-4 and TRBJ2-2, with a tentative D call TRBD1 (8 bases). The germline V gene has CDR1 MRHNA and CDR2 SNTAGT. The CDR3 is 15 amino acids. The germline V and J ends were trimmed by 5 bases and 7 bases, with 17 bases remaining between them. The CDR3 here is CASSPTGEGNGELFF. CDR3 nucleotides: TGTGCCAGCAGTCCGACAGGGGAGGGCAACGGGGAGCTGTTTTTT.

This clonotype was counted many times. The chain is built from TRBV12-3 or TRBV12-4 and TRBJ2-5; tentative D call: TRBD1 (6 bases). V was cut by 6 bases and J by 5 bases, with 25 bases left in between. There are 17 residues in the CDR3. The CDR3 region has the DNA TGTGCCAGCAGCACCACAGGGTTAGGTGGTCCGTCGGAGACCCAGTACTTC. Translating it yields CASSTTGLGGPSETQYF.

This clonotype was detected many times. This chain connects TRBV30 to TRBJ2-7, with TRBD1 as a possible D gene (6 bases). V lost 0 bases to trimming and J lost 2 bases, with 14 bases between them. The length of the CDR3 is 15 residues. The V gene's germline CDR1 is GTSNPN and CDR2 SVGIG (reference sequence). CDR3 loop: CAWSVPMTGPYEQYF. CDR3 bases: TGTGCCTGGAGTGTACCTATGACAGGCCCCTACGAGCAGTACTTC.

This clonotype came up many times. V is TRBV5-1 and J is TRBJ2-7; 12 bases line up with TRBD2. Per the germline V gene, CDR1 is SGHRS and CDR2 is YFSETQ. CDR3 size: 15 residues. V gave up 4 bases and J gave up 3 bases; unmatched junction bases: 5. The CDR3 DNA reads TGCGCCAGCAGCCGCCTAGCGGGAGGGATCTACGAGCAGTACTTC. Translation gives CASSRLAGGIYEQYF.

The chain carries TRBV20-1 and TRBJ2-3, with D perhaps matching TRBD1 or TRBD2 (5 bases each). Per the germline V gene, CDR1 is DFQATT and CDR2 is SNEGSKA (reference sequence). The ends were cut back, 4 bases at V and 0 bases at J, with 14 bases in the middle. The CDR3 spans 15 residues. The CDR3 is CSANRGVPSTDTQYF. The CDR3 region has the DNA TGCAGTGCTAACAGAGGGGTCCCTAGCACAGATACGCAGTATTTT.

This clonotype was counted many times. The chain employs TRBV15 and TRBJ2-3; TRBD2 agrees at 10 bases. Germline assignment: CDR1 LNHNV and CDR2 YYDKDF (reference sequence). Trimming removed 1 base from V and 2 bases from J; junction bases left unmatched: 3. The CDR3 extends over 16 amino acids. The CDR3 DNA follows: TGTGCCACCAGCAGAGTCAGCGGGGGGGCCACAGATACGCAGTATTTT. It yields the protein CATSRVSGGATDTQYF.

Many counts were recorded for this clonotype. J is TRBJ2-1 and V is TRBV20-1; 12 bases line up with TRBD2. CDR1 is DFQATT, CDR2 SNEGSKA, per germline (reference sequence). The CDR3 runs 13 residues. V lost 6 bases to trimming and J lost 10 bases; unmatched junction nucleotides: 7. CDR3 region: CSAGLAGPSEQFF. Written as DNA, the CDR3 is TGCAGTGCCGGACTAGCGGGGCCCTCGGAGCAGTTCTTC.

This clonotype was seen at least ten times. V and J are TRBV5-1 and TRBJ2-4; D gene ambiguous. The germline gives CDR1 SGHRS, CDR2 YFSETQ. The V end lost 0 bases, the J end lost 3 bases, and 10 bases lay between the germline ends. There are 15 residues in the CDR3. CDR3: CASSLELVGKNIQYF. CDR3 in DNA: TGCGCCAGCAGCTTGGAATTAGTAGGCAAAAACATTCAGTACTTC.

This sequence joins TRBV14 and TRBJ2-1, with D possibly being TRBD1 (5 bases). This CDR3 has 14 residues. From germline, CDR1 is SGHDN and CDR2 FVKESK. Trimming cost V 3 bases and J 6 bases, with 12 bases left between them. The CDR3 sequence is CASSHSKGFNEQFF. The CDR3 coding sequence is TGTGCCAGCAGCCACTCAAAGGGGTTCAATGAGCAGTTCTTC. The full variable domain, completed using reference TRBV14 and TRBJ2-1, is EAGVTQFPSHSVIEKGQTVTLRCDPISGHDNLYWYRRVMGKEIKFLLHFVKESKQDESGMPNNRFLAERTGGTYSTLKVQPAELEDSGVYFCASSHSKGFNEQFFGPGTRLTVL.

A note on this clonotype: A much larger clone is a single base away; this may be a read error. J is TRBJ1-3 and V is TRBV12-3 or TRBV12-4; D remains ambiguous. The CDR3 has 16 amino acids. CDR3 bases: TGTGCCAGCAGTTTAAGCGGCAGTCGCTCTGGAAACAACATATATTTT. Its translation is CASSLSGSRSGNNIYF.